This T cell receptor (beta chain) was recovered during a study of T cell responses to AZD1222 COVID-19 vaccine. Study observations and caveats: Targeting of unmutated variant regions was reportedly seen in nearly half of spike-specific TCRs.

Concerning this clone: Its antigen is unknown.

The V end lost 0 bases, the J end lost 4 bases, and 17 bases lay between the germline ends. The CDR3 runs 17 residues. The germline CDR1 and CDR2 sequences are MGHRA and YSYEKL. The assay was immunoSEQ multiplex PCR, and TCRdb's table has in-frame clones only and misses some. The table includes 72,000 or so clones, roughly 87% detected once. Second-dose timings of about 4 or about 12 weeks were pooled. The chain has TRBV4-1 and TRBJ2-3; D remains ambiguous. The TCR originated in an adult who received the AZD1222 COVID-19 vaccine. Sequencing used peripheral blood, obtained 28 days after the second AZD1222 dose. The CDR3 loop is CASSQEGSPRVPDTQYF. The CDR3 nucleotides are TGCGCCAGCAGCCAAGAGGGTAGCCCTCGGGTCCCAGATACGCAGTATTTT.